A selection of T cell receptor beta chains follows, all from one sample in a study of T-cell reconstitution after alpha-beta-depleted transplantation in children. One entry per CDR3 protein, called by TCRdb with MiXCR from the PCR reads. The sample holds 700,000 to 950,000 distinct CDR3 sequences; 16% are singletons and the top ten take around 5%. Sequencing was performed on PBMCs, mostly from graft donor cells, taken 360 days after TCRalphabeta/CD19-depleted stem cell transplant. Every receptor here comes from a male patient between 5 and 17 years old who had a stem cell transplant for acute lymphoblastic leukemia, so the T cells may come from the graft donor. Each CDR3 is given with its conserved first and last residue. Each record gives: V gene, J gene, CDR3 protein.

TRBV6-1	TRBJ2-3	CASSEEGTDTQYF
TRBV10-3	TRBJ2-7	CASQAGPMRYEQYF
TRBV29-1	TRBJ2-1	CSVAGDGFYNEQFF
TRBV10-3	TRBJ2-1	CATRWGSYNEQFF
TRBV6-5	TRBJ2-5	CASSYDGWGETQYF
TRBV7-9	TRBJ2-7	CASSPLGGAGVYEQYF
TRBV9	TRBJ2-3	CASSRTSGSPDTQYF
TRBV7-9	TRBJ1-5	CASSENVDQPQHF
TRBV7-8	TRBJ2-1	CASSFTILQVKDEQFF
TRBV27	TRBJ2-7	CASSIGTDEQYF
TRBV19	TRBJ2-1	CATGTAGLAINEQFF
TRBV7-8	TRBJ2-7	CASSLESGRAEQYF
TRBV20-1	TRBJ2-5	CSARLRGTQYF
TRBV4-1	TRBJ2-1	CASSQTRVRQFF
TRBV20-1	TRBJ2-7	CSAATAILSYEQYF
TRBV5-1	TRBJ2-1	CASRRTSSYNEQFF
TRBV7-9	TRBJ2-7	CASSFPRTGGRADEQYF
TRBV5-1	TRBJ2-5	CASSVRDTSGTQYF
TRBV30	TRBJ2-1	CAWGDYYNEQFF
TRBV6-1	TRBJ2-1	CASSDWEGSSYNEQFF
TRBV12-3/TRBV12-4	TRBJ1-1	CASISSEGAFF
TRBV5-1	TRBJ1-1	CASSVGQSITNTEAFF
TRBV29-1	TRBJ2-1	CSVALRIHEQFF
TRBV20-1	TRBJ2-7	CSASGTRRNEQYF
TRBV5-1	TRBJ2-5	CASSLTVLAGGKETQYF
TRBV7-9	TRBJ2-3	CASSNIDTQYF
TRBV4-1	TRBJ1-5	CASSQEGHRGNQPQHF
TRBV2	TRBJ2-1	CASQRESNNEQFF
TRBV14	TRBJ2-1	CASSQVGRGGGYNEQFF
TRBV2	TRBJ2-2	CASSELELGNTGELFF
TRBV11-1	TRBJ2-5	CASRSGGIQQETQYF
TRBV5-1	TRBJ1-2	CASSPLTNYGYTF
TRBV9	TRBJ1-1	CASSVDLGSTEAFF
TRBV7-9	TRBJ2-1	CASSFLAESEQFF
TRBV4-1	TRBJ2-1	CASSQKPGQGWRSDNEQFF
TRBV9	TRBJ1-1	CASSVVSNTEAFF
TRBV5-1	TRBJ2-2	CASSYLNTGELFF
TRBV19	TRBJ2-1	CASSIFGHRPPSGGRYNEQFF
TRBV2	TRBJ2-3	CASSVAGVRTDTQYF
TRBV7-6	TRBJ2-2	CASSLEAWLAGRELFF
TRBV29-1	TRBJ2-7	CSVQPAPGGDEQYF
TRBV7-9	TRBJ2-3	CASSFGLVPDTQYF
TRBV25-1	TRBJ2-5	CASSELRGKLREEETQYF
TRBV9	TRBJ2-1	CASSVAYNEQFF
TRBV20-1	TRBJ2-1	CSARDTWVDLYNEQFF
TRBV10-3	TRBJ2-1	CAMGGDAADSYNEQFF
TRBV10-3	TRBJ2-7	CAISEPRYEQYF
TRBV7-3	TRBJ2-7	CASSLEHHYEQYF
TRBV4-2	TRBJ2-7	CASSETGQRYEQYF
TRBV7-8	TRBJ2-1	CASSLALDQRLQFF